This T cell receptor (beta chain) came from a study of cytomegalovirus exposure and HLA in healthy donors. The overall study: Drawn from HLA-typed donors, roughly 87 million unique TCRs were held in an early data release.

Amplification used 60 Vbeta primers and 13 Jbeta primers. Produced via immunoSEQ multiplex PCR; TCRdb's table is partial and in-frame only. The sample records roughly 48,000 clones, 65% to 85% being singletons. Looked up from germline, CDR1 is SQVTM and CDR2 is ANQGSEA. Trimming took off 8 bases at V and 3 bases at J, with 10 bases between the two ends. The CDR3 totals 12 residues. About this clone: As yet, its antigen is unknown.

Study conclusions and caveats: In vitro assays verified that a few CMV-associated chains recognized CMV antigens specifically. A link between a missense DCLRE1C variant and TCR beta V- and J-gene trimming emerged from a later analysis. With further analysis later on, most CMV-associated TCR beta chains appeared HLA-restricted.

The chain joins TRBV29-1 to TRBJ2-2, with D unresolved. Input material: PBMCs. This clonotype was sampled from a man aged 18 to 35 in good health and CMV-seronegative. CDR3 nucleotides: TGCAGCAAAAGGAGCGACACCGGGGAGCTGTTTTTT. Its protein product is CSKRSDTGELFF.